One sample yielded the 31 T cell receptor beta chains listed below, sequenced in a study of blood T cell repertoires in COVID-19. This table comes from immunoSEQ multiplex PCR, and its TCRdb copy is limited to in-frame clones, with some not included. The table lists about 340,000 clones, about nine tenths of them singletons. Sequenced material: peripheral blood. The receptors derive from a woman in her 70s with COVID-19, enrolled during active disease.

The CDR3 sequence is CASSRQVPTYEQYF. CDR3 nucleotides: TGTGCCAGCAGCAGGCAGGTCCCCACCTACGAGCAGTACTTC. The J gene is TRBJ2-7, the V gene TRBV11-3; no firm D call. V lost 5 bases and J lost 2, with 13 bases in between. The CDR3 covers 14 residues. From germline, CDR1 is SGHNT and CDR2 YENEEA.

This clone was seen a single time. The chain recombines TRBV12-3 or TRBV12-4 with TRBJ2-7; possibly TRBD2 for D (5 bases). The CDR3 extends over 13 amino acids. Deletions cut 7 bases from V and 3 bases from J, with 13 bases between. The CDR3 protein is CASTRGTGYEQYF. CDR3 nucleotide sequence: TGTGCCAGCACTCGGGGTACCGGCTACGAGCAGTACTTC.

This chain links TRBV2 with TRBJ2-5; the match to TRBD2 covers 8 bases. This CDR3 is built from 10 residues. CDR1 SNHLY and CDR2 FYNNEI come from the germline V gene. Trimming cost V 5 bases and J 12 bases; bases outside gene matches: 2. The CDR3 here is CASSSGRKYF. The CDR3 DNA sequence: TGTGCCAGCAGTAGCGGGAGAAAGTACTTC.

This chain connects TRBV27 to TRBJ1-2; D remains unclear. V lost 6 bases and J 4 bases, leaving 18 bases between the germline ends. Germline assignment: CDR1 MNHEY and CDR2 SMNVEV (reference sequence). The CDR3 has 15 residues. The chain's CDR3 is CASRAEVGSSYGYTF. As DNA, the CDR3 is TGTGCCAGCAGGGCTGAGGTTGGAAGCAGCTATGGCTACACCTTC.

This chain links TRBV6-2 or TRBV6-3 with TRBJ2-7; D gene uncertain. V lost 4 bases and J 2 bases, leaving 6 bases between the germline ends. Germline values: CDR1 MNHEY, CDR2 SVGEGT. The CDR3 totals 12 residues. This chain's CDR3 is CASSSGPYEQYF. The CDR3, as DNA: TGTGCCAGCAGTTCGGGTCCCTACGAGCAGTACTTC.

Here the CDR3 DNA reads TGTGCCTGTGAGCCGGGACAGGGAAAAGGCTACACCTTC. The encoded protein is CACEPGQGKGYTF. The chain couples TRBV30 to TRBJ1-2; the match to TRBD1 covers 9 bases. The germline V gene encodes CDR1 GTSNPN and CDR2 SVGIG (reference sequence). The CDR3 has 13 amino acids. After removal of 6 bases from V and 8 bases from J, the junction contained 10 bases not matched to a gene.

This chain joins TRBV4-2 and TRBJ1-3; 9 bases are a match to TRBD1. V trimming: 4 bases; J trimming: 4 bases; junction bases outside the gene matches: 14. Per the germline V gene, CDR1 is LGHNA and CDR2 is YNFKEQ. The CDR3 extends over 18 amino acids. CDR3 sequence (DNA): TGTGCCAGCAGCCCTTCTTCTATACCGGGACAGGGAGGAAACACCATATATTTT. Translation: CASSPSSIPGQGGNTIYF.

The chain combines TRBV29-1 with TRBJ1-1; TRBD1 is a possible D gene (6 bases). From germline, CDR1 is SQVTM and CDR2 ANQGSEA. V dropped 4 bases and J dropped 0 bases, with 9 bases sitting between them. The CDR3 has 13 amino acids. CDR3 loop: CSVGPGVNTEAFF. CDR3 sequence (DNA): TGCAGCGTTGGTCCAGGGGTGAACACTGAAGCTTTCTTT. The full variable domain, its missing parts supplied by reference TRBV29-1 and TRBJ1-1, is SAVISQKPSRDICQRGTSLTIQCQVDSQVTMMFWYRQQPGQSLTLIATANQGSEATYESGFVIDKFPISRPNLTFSTLTVSNMSPEDSSIYLCSVGPGVNTEAFFGQGTRLTVV.

There are a few counts of this clone. This chain connects TRBV30 to TRBJ1-6, with 8 nucleotides matching TRBD1. The V segment lost 1 base and the J segment 10 bases; nucleotides outside the gene matches: 9. CDR1 is GTSNPN and CDR2 is SVGIG in the germline V gene (reference sequence). This CDR3 comprises 15 residues. This CDR3 is CAWSAGQGIGSPLHF. The CDR3 nucleotides are TGTGCCTGGAGTGCAGGACAGGGAATCGGATCACCCCTCCACTTT.

The sample holds a few counts of this clone. This sequence joins TRBV6-1 and TRBJ2-3; D may be TRBD1 (7 bases). Per the germline V gene, CDR1 is MNHNS and CDR2 is SASEGT. This CDR3 contains 15 residues. The V end was cut by 1 base, the J end by 6 bases, with 14 bases between. The CDR3 here is CASSEEEEGADTQYF. In DNA, the CDR3 is TGTGCCAGCAGTGAAGAGGAGGAGGGGGCGGATACGCAGTATTTT.

V and J are TRBV2 and TRBJ2-7, with D perhaps TRBD2 (6 bases). Germline CDR1 is SNHLY and CDR2 is FYNNEI. Trimming took 0 bases from V and 1 from J, leaving 16 bases between them. The CDR3 length is 17 residues. CDR3 sequence reads: CASSEARGGSGSYEQYF. CDR3 in DNA: TGTGCCAGCAGTGAAGCCCGAGGAGGGAGCGGTTCCTACGAGCAGTACTTC.

As to this clone: At the DNA level, this CDR3 is encoded by other sequences in the same sample as well. This chain connects TRBV30 to TRBJ1-5; TRBD1 aligns across 9 bases. In germline, CDR1 is GTSNPN, CDR2 SVGIG (reference sequence). The J segment lost 7 bases and the V segment lost 1 base, leaving 2 bases of the junction unmatched. This CDR3 is 13 amino acids long. The CDR3 reads CAWSGQGEQPQHF. The CDR3 DNA sequence: TGTGCCTGGAGTGGACAGGGGGAACAGCCCCAGCATTTT. Variable domain in full (rest from reference TRBV30 and TRBJ1-5): SQTIHQWPATLVQPVGSPLSLECTVEGTSNPNLYWYRQAAGRGLQLLFYSVGIGQISSEVPQNLSASRPQDRQFILSSKKLLLSDSGFYLCAWSGQGEQPQHFGDGTRLSIL.

The rearrangement joins TRBV30 to TRBJ2-3, with 10 bases that match TRBD1. This CDR3 has 15 residues. The ends lost 3 bases at V and 4 bases at J; junction bases unmatched: 7. Germline values: CDR1 GTSNPN, CDR2 SVGIG (reference sequence). CDR3 in DNA: TGTGCCTGGAGGGCTTGGGACAGGGGATCAGATACGCAGTATTTT. Its protein product is CAWRAWDRGSDTQYF.

This chain connects TRBV7-2 to TRBJ2-5; TRBD2 might be the D (5 bases). V lost 1 base and J lost 4, with 13 bases in between. This CDR3 is 15 amino acids long. Looked up from germline, CDR1 is SGHTA and CDR2 is FQGNSA. CDR3 coding DNA: TGTGCCAGCAGCTTAGTTACCGGGGTTCGAGAGACCCAGTACTTC. Translated: CASSLVTGVRETQYF.

This clone was seen just once. This chain joins TRBV15 and TRBJ2-5, with 7 bases fitting TRBD1. The CDR3 loop spans 16 amino acids. Germline V gene lookup returns CDR1 LNHNV and CDR2 YYDKDF (reference sequence). Trimming cost V 4 bases and J 2 bases; bases outside gene matches: 10. Here the CDR3 reads CATSTIGTARQETQYF. Written as DNA, the CDR3 is TGTGCCACCAGCACGATCGGGACAGCGAGACAAGAGACCCAGTACTTC.

This clone was detected only once. V is TRBV30 and J is TRBJ1-1; maybe TRBD1 (5 bases). The CDR3 has 13 amino acids. Between the trimmed V and J ends, which lost 5 bases and 4 bases, there was a span of 14 bases. The V gene's germline CDR1 is GTSNPN and CDR2 SVGIG (reference sequence). The CDR3: CAWDPDGGTEAFF. In DNA form, the CDR3 reads TGTGCCTGGGACCCCGACGGGGGCACTGAAGCTTTCTTT.

CDR3 in amino acids: CASSLVRTSGVGDTQYF. CDR3 nucleotides: TGTGCCAGCAGCTTAGTCAGGACTAGCGGGGTGGGGGATACGCAGTATTTT. The chain carries TRBV7-2 and TRBJ2-3; 12 bases agree with TRBD2. The CDR3 is made up of 17 amino acids. Germline V lookup: CDR1 SGHTA, CDR2 FQGNSA. Unmatched junction bases numbered 8, after V lost 1 base and J lost 6 bases.

This clone was detected only a few times. Distinct nucleotide sequences in the sample also encode this CDR3. The chain carries TRBV2 and TRBJ2-7, with 10 bases that match TRBD1. This CDR3 comprises 14 residues. J was trimmed by 0 bases and V by 5 bases; bases with no gene match: 1. Per the germline V gene, CDR1 is SNHLY and CDR2 is FYNNEI. The CDR3 DNA is TGTGCCAGCAGTAGGGACAGGGGCTCCTACGAGCAGTACTTC. It codes for CASSRDRGSYEQYF. The entire variable domain, with the rest obtained from reference TRBV2 and TRBJ2-7, is as follows: EPEVTQTPSHQVTQMGQEVILRCVPISNHLYFYWYRQILGQKVEFLVSFYNNEISEKSEIFDDQFSVERPDGSNFTLKIRSTKLEDSAMYFCASSRDRGSYEQYFGPGTRLTVT.

The J gene is TRBJ2-1, the V gene TRBV5-1, with 11 positions matching TRBD2. Germline V gene data show CDR1 as SGHRS and CDR2 as YFSETQ. The CDR3 loop spans 19 amino acids. V was pared by 4 bases and J by 1 base, with 13 bases of the junction left unmatched. The CDR3: CASSRLAGTTIGSYNEQFF. The CDR3 nucleotides are TGCGCCAGCAGCCGACTAGCGGGGACCACCATCGGGTCCTACAATGAGCAGTTCTTC.

This chain joins TRBV19 and TRBJ1-1; TRBD1 is a possible D gene (5 bases). V lost 8 bases, J lost 4 bases, and 17 bases lay in between. The germline CDR1 and CDR2 sequences are LNHDA and SQIVND (reference sequence). The CDR3 is made up of 14 amino acids. CDR3 coding DNA: TGTGCCAGTGTGGGGGAGGGAGGGAGCACTGAAGCTTTCTTT. Translating it yields CASVGEGGSTEAFF.

This chain uses TRBV12-3 or TRBV12-4 with TRBJ1-1; 7 nucleotides agree with TRBD1. J gave up 6 bases and V 6 bases, and 7 bases lay outside the gene matches. The CDR3 length is 13 residues. CDR3 protein: CASRETGEAEAFF. CDR3 in DNA: TGTGCCAGCAGGGAAACAGGGGAGGCTGAAGCTTTCTTT.

The chain employs TRBV14 and TRBJ1-1; 8 bases are a match to TRBD1. Germline CDR1 reads SGHDN; CDR2 reads FVKESK. The CDR3 is 15 residues long. V was pared by 5 bases and J by 5 bases, with 10 bases of the junction left unmatched. The CDR3 loop reads CASSASPQGGTEAFF. In DNA, the CDR3 is TGTGCCAGCAGCGCAAGCCCACAGGGGGGGACTGAAGCTTTCTTT.

The genes are TRBV6-4 and TRBJ1-2; perhaps TRBD1 as D (5 bases). Trimming took 1 base from V and 3 from J, leaving 6 bases between them. The germline CDR1 and CDR2 sequences are MRHNA and SNTAGT. CDR3 length equals 13 residues. The CDR3 loop reads CASSDWGDYGYTF. DNA of the CDR3: TGTGCCAGCAGTGACTGGGGGGACTATGGCTACACCTTC.

The J gene is TRBJ2-4, the V gene TRBV28; TRBD1 aligns across 10 bases. The CDR3 runs 14 residues. V trimming: 6 bases; J trimming: 8 bases; junction bases outside the gene matches: 7. CDR1 and CDR2 from the germline V gene are MDHEN and SYDVKM. CDR3 in amino acids: CASSPHGQGDIQYF. The CDR3 DNA follows: TGTGCCAGCAGCCCCCATGGACAGGGGGACATTCAGTACTTC.

The rearrangement links TRBV7-9 to TRBJ2-7; D might be TRBD1 (5 bases). CDR3 length: 15 amino acids. Between the trimmed V and J ends, which lost 1 base and 2 bases, there was a span of 12 bases. Per the germline V gene, CDR1 is SEHNR and CDR2 is FQNEAQ (reference sequence). The CDR3 nucleotides read TGTGCCAGCAGCTTAGAGGGCAGGGCTACCTACGAGCAGTACTTC. As protein: CASSLEGRATYEQYF.

The rearrangement uses TRBV19 and TRBJ2-7; D not certain. CDR3 size: 12 residues. Trimming pared 0 bases from V and 3 bases from J, leaving 3 bases between. Germline values: CDR1 LNHDA, CDR2 SQIVND (reference sequence). The CDR3 region is CASSIDRYEQYF. The CDR3 nucleotides read TGTGCCAGTAGTATAGATCGCTACGAGCAGTACTTC.

This clone has more than one count but fewer than ten. CDR3 nucleotides: TGTGCCAGCAGCCTCAGGGGGGAGGAAAAACTGTTTTTT. It yields the protein CASSLRGEEKLFF. The chain has TRBV2 and TRBJ1-4, with TRBD1 matching 7 bases. Germline V lookup: CDR1 SNHLY, CDR2 FYNNEI. The CDR3 is made up of 13 amino acids. With V trimmed by 6 bases and J by 8 bases, 6 bases remained unmatched.

In regard to this clone: This sample also contains other DNA sequences that code for the same CDR3. In DNA form, the CDR3 reads TGTGCCAGCAGTTTAACTAACCAGCCCCAGCATTTT. It yields the protein CASSLTNQPQHF. This chain connects TRBV28 to TRBJ1-5; no clear D. V was trimmed by 2 bases and J by 7 bases, leaving 6 bases between them. This CDR3 is built from 12 residues. Germline CDR1 is MDHEN and CDR2 is SYDVKM.

Only a few counts were recorded for this clone. The chain recombines TRBV30 with TRBJ1-1, with D perhaps TRBD1 (5 bases). V gave up 0 bases and J gave up 8 bases, with 7 bases separating them. CDR3 length: 11 residues. Per germline, CDR1 GTSNPN and CDR2 SVGIG (reference sequence). CDR3 DNA sequence: TGTGCCTGGAGTGTAAAGGGGGAAGCTTTCTTT. This codes for CAWSVKGEAFF. Complete variable domain (other parts from reference TRBV30 and TRBJ1-1): SQTIHQWPATLVQPVGSPLSLECTVEGTSNPNLYWYRQAAGRGLQLLFYSVGIGQISSEVPQNLSASRPQDRQFILSSKKLLLSDSGFYLCAWSVKGEAFFGQGTRLTVV.

The rearrangement joins TRBV30 to TRBJ1-2; 7 bases are shared with TRBD1. The germline V gene has CDR1 GTSNPN and CDR2 SVGIG (reference sequence). V was pared by 1 base and J by 8 bases, with 7 bases of the junction left unmatched. The CDR3 sequence is 13 residues long. CDR3 nucleotide sequence: TGTGCCTGGAGTGCCCGACAGGGAGTGGGCTACACCTTC. Its translation is CAWSARQGVGYTF.

Details on this clone: The sample carries other DNA sequences with the same CDR3. This sequence joins TRBV5-4 and TRBJ1-1, with 7 bases matching TRBD1. CDR1 and CDR2 (germline): SGHNT, YYREEE (reference sequence). Unmatched junction bases numbered 0, after V lost 3 bases and J lost 1 base. CDR3 length: 13 amino acids. CDR3 nucleotide sequence: TGTGCCAGCAGCTGGGACAGGAACACTGAAGCTTTCTTT. It specifies CASSWDRNTEAFF.